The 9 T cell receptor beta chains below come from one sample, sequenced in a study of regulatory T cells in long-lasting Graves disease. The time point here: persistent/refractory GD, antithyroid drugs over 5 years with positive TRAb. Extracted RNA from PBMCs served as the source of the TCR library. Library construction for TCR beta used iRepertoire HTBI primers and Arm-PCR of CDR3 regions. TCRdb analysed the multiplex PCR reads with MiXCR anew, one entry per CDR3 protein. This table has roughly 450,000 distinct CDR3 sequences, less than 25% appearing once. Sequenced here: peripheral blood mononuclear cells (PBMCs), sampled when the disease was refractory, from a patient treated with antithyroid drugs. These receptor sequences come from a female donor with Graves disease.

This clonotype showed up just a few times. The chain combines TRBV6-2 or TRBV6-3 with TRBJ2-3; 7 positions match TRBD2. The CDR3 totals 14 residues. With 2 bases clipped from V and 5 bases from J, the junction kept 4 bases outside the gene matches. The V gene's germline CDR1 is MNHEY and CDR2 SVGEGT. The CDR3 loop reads CASSYRRGKDTQYF. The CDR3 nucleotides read TGTGCCAGCAGTTACCGGCGGGGGAAAGATACGCAGTATTTT.

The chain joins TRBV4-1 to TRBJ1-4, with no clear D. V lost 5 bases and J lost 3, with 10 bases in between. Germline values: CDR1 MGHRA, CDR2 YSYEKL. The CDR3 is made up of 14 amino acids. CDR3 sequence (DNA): TGCGCCAGCAGCGAATGGTTAGCTAATGAAAAACTGTTTTTT. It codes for CASSEWLANEKLFF.

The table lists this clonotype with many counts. The CDR3 nucleotides are TGCAGTGCTAGACTAGGGAACACCGGGGAGCTGTTTTTT. This encodes CSARLGNTGELFF. The chain employs TRBV20-1 and TRBJ2-2; D uncertain. This CDR3 region has 13 residues. Germline V gene sequence: CDR1 DFQATT, CDR2 SNEGSKA (reference sequence). V was trimmed by 2 bases and J by 1 base, leaving 5 bases between them.

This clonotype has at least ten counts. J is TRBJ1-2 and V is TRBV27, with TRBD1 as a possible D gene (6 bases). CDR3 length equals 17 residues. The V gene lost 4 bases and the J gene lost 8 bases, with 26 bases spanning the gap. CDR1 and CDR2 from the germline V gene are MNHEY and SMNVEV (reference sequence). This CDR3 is CASSYKQGARPFAGYTF. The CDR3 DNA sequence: TGTGCCAGCAGTTACAAACAGGGAGCCCGTCCTTTTGCGGGCTACACCTTC.

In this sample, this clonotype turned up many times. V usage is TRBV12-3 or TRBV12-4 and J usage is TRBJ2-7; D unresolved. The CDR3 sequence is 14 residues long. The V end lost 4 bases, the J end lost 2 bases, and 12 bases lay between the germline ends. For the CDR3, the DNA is TGTGCCAGCAGTTCCACGACGGTGACCTACGAGCAGTACTTC. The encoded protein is CASSSTTVTYEQYF.

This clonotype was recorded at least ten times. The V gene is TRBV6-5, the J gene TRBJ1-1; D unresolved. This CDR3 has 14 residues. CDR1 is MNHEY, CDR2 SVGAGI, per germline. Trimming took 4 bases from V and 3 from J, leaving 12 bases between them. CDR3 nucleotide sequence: TGTGCCAGCAGTTTCCGGGGAACGTACACTGAAGCTTTCTTT. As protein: CASSFRGTYTEAFF.

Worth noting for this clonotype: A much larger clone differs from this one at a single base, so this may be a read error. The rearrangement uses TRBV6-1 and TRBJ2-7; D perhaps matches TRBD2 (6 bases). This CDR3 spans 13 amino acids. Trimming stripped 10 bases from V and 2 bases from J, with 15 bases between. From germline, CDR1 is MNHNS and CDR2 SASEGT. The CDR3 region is CAIRVGGTYEQYF. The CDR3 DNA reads TGTGCCATCCGCGTGGGGGGAACCTACGAGCAGTACTTC.

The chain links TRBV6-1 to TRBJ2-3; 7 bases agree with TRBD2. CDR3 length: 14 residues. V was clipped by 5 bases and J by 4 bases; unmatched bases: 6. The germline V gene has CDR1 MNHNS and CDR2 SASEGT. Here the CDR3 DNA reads TGTGCCAGCAGTATTGCGGGAGCCGCAGATACGCAGTATTTT. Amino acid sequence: CASSIAGAADTQYF.

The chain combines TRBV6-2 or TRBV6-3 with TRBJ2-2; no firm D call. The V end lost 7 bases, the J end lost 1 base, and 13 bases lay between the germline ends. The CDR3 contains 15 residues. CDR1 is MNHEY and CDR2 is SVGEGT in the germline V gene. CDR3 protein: CASTELTVNTGELFF. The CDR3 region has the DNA TGTGCCAGCACCGAACTTACAGTGAACACCGGGGAGCTGTTTTTT.